The 24 T cell receptor beta chains below were found in one sample sequenced in a study of CD8 T cells in ankylosing spondylitis. TCRdb ran MiXCR on the 5' RACE reads and lists one entry per CDR3 protein. The sample yields fewer than 350,000 distinct CDR3 sequences, 11% seen once. The source material was blood, either unsorted or a sorted T cell fraction (not recorded which). The receptors were sampled from a female donor with ankylosing spondylitis or in good health (not recorded which).

This clonotype has only a few counts. The chain has TRBV4-3 and TRBJ2-3; D gene uncertain. CDR1 and CDR2 from the germline V gene are LGHNA and YSLEER. Trimming cost V 0 bases and J 4 bases, with 11 bases left between them. CDR3 length: 15 residues. CDR3 sequence (DNA): TGCGCCAGCAGCCAAGATCTGGGGAAACCAGATACGCAGTATTTT. Protein sequence: CASSQDLGKPDTQYF.

V gene TRBV5-1 combines with J gene TRBJ2-5; tentative D call: TRBD2 (5 bases). CDR3 length: 14 residues. From germline, CDR1 is SGHRS and CDR2 YFSETQ. Trimming removed 2 bases from V and 2 bases from J, with 10 bases in between. CDR3 sequence (DNA): TGCGCCAGCAGCTTCGGCGGGCTACAAGAGACCCAGTACTTC. Amino acids: CASSFGGLQETQYF.

This clonotype has at least ten counts. The gene calls are TRBV10-1 and TRBJ2-3; 9 bases are shared with TRBD1. The CDR3 covers 17 residues. Germline V gene data show CDR1 as WNHNN and CDR2 as SYGVQD (reference sequence). Unmatched junction bases numbered 11, after V lost 3 bases and J lost 4 bases. CDR3 sequence: CASSDWGSGTGPDTQYF. The CDR3 DNA reads TGCGCCAGCAGTGATTGGGGTTCAGGGACAGGGCCAGATACGCAGTATTTT.

This clonotype was recorded many times. This chain uses TRBV10-1 with TRBJ1-3, with D possibly TRBD1 on 6 matching bases. The CDR3 runs 15 residues. V dropped 0 bases and J dropped 3 bases, with 9 bases sitting between them. Germline V gene sequence: CDR1 WNHNN, CDR2 SYGVQD (reference sequence). CDR3 residues: CASSESGQRGNTIYF. In DNA, the CDR3 is TGCGCCAGCAGTGAGTCTGGACAGCGTGGAAACACCATATATTTT.

This clonotype was found many times. V and J are TRBV20-1 and TRBJ2-7; 9 bases line up with TRBD2. With 7 bases clipped from V and 6 bases from J, the junction kept 7 bases outside the gene matches. CDR3 length equals 12 residues. Germline CDR1 is DFQATT and CDR2 is SNEGSKA (reference sequence). CDR3 region: CSVGREGTEQYF. The DNA for the CDR3 is TGCAGTGTAGGGCGGGAGGGTACCGAGCAGTACTTC.

This clonotype appeared many times. The CDR3 sequence is CASSQDVATDTQYF. The CDR3 region has the DNA TGTGCCAGCAGCCAAGATGTAGCGACAGATACGCAGTATTTT. This chain uses TRBV4-2 with TRBJ2-3; a possible D gene is TRBD2 (5 bases). V was shortened by 0 bases and J by 3 bases, with 7 bases between the two germline ends. CDR1 LGHNA and CDR2 YNFKEQ come from the germline V gene. This CDR3 comprises 14 residues.

Ten or more counts support this clonotype. This chain joins TRBV12-3 or TRBV12-4 and TRBJ1-5; D gene unclear. V lost 3 bases, J lost 2 bases, and 8 bases lay in between. The CDR3 has 14 residues. As DNA, the CDR3 is TGTGCCAGCAGTTTCTTTCGGGGCAATCAGCCCCAGCATTTT. Protein: CASSFFRGNQPQHF.

There are many counts of this clonotype. The chain has TRBV5-1 and TRBJ2-7, with D unresolved. The V gene's germline CDR1 is SGHRS and CDR2 YFSETQ. Trimming cost V 0 bases and J 3 bases, with 16 bases left between them. The CDR3 is 16 residues long. This CDR3 reads CASSLADSPGIYEQYF. The CDR3 DNA follows: TGCGCCAGCAGCTTGGCCGATTCACCAGGAATCTACGAGCAGTACTTC.

The chain links TRBV5-6 to TRBJ1-2, with 9 bases fitting TRBD1. The CDR3 spans 14 residues. The ends lost 5 bases at V and 3 bases at J; junction bases unmatched: 5. Germline V gene sequence: CDR1 SGHDT, CDR2 YYEEEE. The CDR3 region has the DNA TGTGCCAGCAGGTGGCGGGACAGGGACTATGGCTACACCTTC. Protein sequence: CASRWRDRDYGYTF.

This clonotype came up many times. The rearrangement uses TRBV20-1 and TRBJ2-1; no clear D gene. V was cut by 3 bases and J by 6 bases, with 6 bases left in between. There are 11 residues in the CDR3. Germline V gives CDR1 DFQATT, CDR2 SNEGSKA (reference sequence). The CDR3 is CSASNGNEQFF. CDR3 nucleotides: TGCAGTGCTAGTAACGGCAATGAGCAGTTCTTC.

This clonotype was counted ten times or more. The chain couples TRBV10-2 to TRBJ1-2; no firm D call. The CDR3 runs 13 residues. Germline loops: CDR1 WSHSY, CDR2 SAAADI. V gave up 6 bases and J gave up 4 bases, with 12 bases separating them. The CDR3 region is CASRDGFIYGYTF. CDR3 DNA: TGCGCCAGCAGGGACGGATTCATCTATGGCTACACCTTC.

This clonotype was picked up many times. CDR3 coding DNA: TGCAGCGTTGCAGGGGCCCCCAGCGAGCAGTACTTC. Amino acid sequence: CSVAGAPSEQYF. V gene TRBV29-1 combines with J gene TRBJ2-7; D may be TRBD1 (6 bases). Germline CDR1 reads SQVTM; CDR2 reads ANQGSEA. The CDR3 is made up of 12 amino acids. V was trimmed by 4 bases and J by 6 bases, leaving 13 bases between them.

In its sample, this clonotype was seen a few times. The V gene is TRBV5-1, the J gene TRBJ1-2; D gene uncertain. CDR1 is SGHRS, CDR2 YFSETQ, per germline. The CDR3 extends over 15 amino acids. Trimming removed 0 bases from V and 5 bases from J, with 14 bases in between. CDR3 sequence (DNA): TGCGCCAGCAGCTTGGGCTCAACCAGTTCTTATGGCTACACCTTC. This codes for CASSLGSTSSYGYTF.

This clonotype was seen a handful of times. V and J are TRBV5-1 and TRBJ2-5; D possibly corresponds to TRBD2 (6 bases). CDR3 length: 15 amino acids. The ends were cut back, 1 base at V and 1 base at J, with 11 bases in the middle. Looked up from germline, CDR1 is SGHRS and CDR2 is YFSETQ. This CDR3 is CASSLIGRTQETQYF. The CDR3 DNA reads as TGCGCCAGCAGCTTGATCGGGAGAACCCAAGAGACCCAGTACTTC. The variable domain in full, completed from reference TRBV5-1 and TRBJ2-5, reads KAGVTQTPRYLIKTRGQQVTLSCSPISGHRSVSWYQQTPGQGLQFLFEYFSETQRNKGNFPGRFSGRQFSNSRSEMNVSTLELGDSALYLCASSLIGRTQETQYFGPGTRLLVL.

In this sample, this clonotype turned up many times. V and J are TRBV7-3 and TRBJ1-1; tentative D call: TRBD1 (5 bases). From germline, CDR1 is SGHTA and CDR2 FQGTGA. Trimming removed 4 bases at V and 7 bases at J, with 13 bases between. The CDR3 is 13 amino acids. Here the CDR3 reads CASSSAQGGEAFF. The CDR3 DNA reads as TGTGCCAGCAGCTCGGCGCAGGGCGGTGAAGCTTTCTTT.

This clonotype was detected only a few times. This chain links TRBV12-3 or TRBV12-4 with TRBJ2-7, with D possibly TRBD2 on 5 matching bases. CDR3 size: 16 residues. The V end was cut by 3 bases, the J end by 4 bases, with 19 bases between. The CDR3 nucleotides are TGTGCCAGCAGTTTTGGAGGAGCGCGGGCACAGTACGAGCAGTACTTC. This sequence encodes CASSFGGARAQYEQYF.

V is TRBV6-5 and J is TRBJ2-1, with TRBD2 matching 11 bases. The CDR3 extends over 19 amino acids. The germline gives CDR1 MNHEY, CDR2 SVGAGI. Trimming removed 4 bases from V and 5 bases from J; junction bases left unmatched: 16. The CDR3: CASSFIGCTSGSTHNEQFF. DNA of the CDR3: TGTGCCAGCAGTTTCATCGGTTGTACTAGCGGGAGTACCCACAATGAGCAGTTCTTC.

This clonotype was counted at least ten times. The chain joins TRBV12-3 or TRBV12-4 to TRBJ2-7, with D tentatively TRBD1 (6 bases). V dropped 4 bases and J dropped 9 bases, with 16 bases sitting between them. This CDR3 has 13 amino acids. As DNA, the CDR3 is TGTGCCAGCAGTTCGGACAGCCAAACGTCGCAGTACTTC. It codes for CASSSDSQTSQYF.

The table lists this clonotype with many counts. V is TRBV9 and J is TRBJ2-1, with 8 bases identical to TRBD2. The CDR3 length is 16 residues. Germline V lookup: CDR1 SGDLS, CDR2 YYNGEE. Trimming cost V 2 bases and J 0 bases; bases outside gene matches: 4. CDR3 protein: CASSVSGISSYNEQFF. The CDR3 DNA reads as TGTGCCAGCAGCGTTAGCGGGATAAGCTCCTACAATGAGCAGTTCTTC.

The sample holds many counts of this clonotype. The J gene is TRBJ2-5, the V gene TRBV29-1; tentatively, D is TRBD1 or TRBD2 (7 bases each). Germline-derived CDR1 and CDR2 are SQVTM and ANQGSEA. Trimming pared 7 bases from V and 1 base from J, leaving 19 bases between. The CDR3 is 15 residues long. CDR3 in DNA: TGCAGCGCTGGGGGCCAGGGGGGGTCCCAAGAGACCCAGTACTTC. Translation gives CSAGGQGGSQETQYF.

This clonotype occurred a few times. The rearrangement links TRBV4-3 to TRBJ1-1; D is unclear. Germline V gene data show CDR1 as LGHNA and CDR2 as YSLEER. The CDR3 has 14 residues. V lost 0 bases, J lost 1 base, and 6 bases lay in between. CDR3 DNA sequence: TGCGCCAGCAGCCAAGATCCGGGGAACACTGAAGCTTTCTTT. Protein sequence: CASSQDPGNTEAFF.

This clonotype occurred many times. DNA for the CDR3: TGCGCCAGCAGTAAGGAGGACTATGGCTACACCTTC. Translation gives CASSKEDYGYTF. This chain joins TRBV5-1 and TRBJ1-2; D gene unclear. Germline assignment: CDR1 SGHRS and CDR2 YFSETQ. V was cut by 5 bases and J by 3 bases, with 8 bases left in between. CDR3 size: 12 residues.

This clonotype has ten or more counts. The rearrangement uses TRBV28 and TRBJ2-7; D is undetermined. Germline V gene sequence: CDR1 MDHEN, CDR2 SYDVKM. This CDR3 has 11 amino acids. The V end was cut by 6 bases, the J end by 3 bases, with 6 bases between. CDR3 DNA: TGTGCCAGCAGGGATTTCTACGAGCAGTACTTC. Translation: CASRDFYEQYF. Drawing the rest from reference TRBV28 and TRBJ2-7, the complete variable domain is DVKVTQSSRYLVKRTGEKVFLECVQDMDHENMFWYRQDPGLGLRLIYFSYDVKMKEKGDIPEGYSVSREKKERFSLILESASTNQTSMYLCASRDFYEQYFGPGTRLTVT.

This clonotype was seen at least ten times. The gene calls are TRBV10-2 and TRBJ2-7; TRBD2 matches 11 bases. Per the germline V gene, CDR1 is WSHSY and CDR2 is SAAADI. The V gene end was trimmed by 4 bases and the J gene end by 5 bases; junction bases not matched to a gene: 13. CDR3 length: 17 residues. The DNA for the CDR3 is TGCGCCAGCAGTGGTCGACTAGCGGGAATGGTTTTCAACGAGCAGTACTTC. It is translated as CASSGRLAGMVFNEQYF.